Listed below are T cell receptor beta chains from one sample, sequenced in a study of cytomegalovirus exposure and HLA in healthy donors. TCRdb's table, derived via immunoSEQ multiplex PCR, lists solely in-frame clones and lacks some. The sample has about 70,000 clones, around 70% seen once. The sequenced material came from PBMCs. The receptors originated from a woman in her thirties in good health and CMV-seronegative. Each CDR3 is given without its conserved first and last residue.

CDR3aa: ASSSTWDSNEQF; j_gene: TRBJ2-1; v_gene: TRBV7-8
CDR3aa: ASSRDDRGETEAF; j_gene: TRBJ1-1; v_gene: TRBV18
CDR3aa: ASSLRDKGNTIY; j_gene: TRBJ1-3; v_gene: TRBV11-2
CDR3aa: ASSDPGHGTTRQY; j_gene: TRBJ2-3; v_gene: TRBV25-1
CDR3aa: ASSYSNGINQPQH; j_gene: TRBJ1-5; v_gene: TRBV6-5
CDR3aa: ASSLLVRAGSTEAF; j_gene: TRBJ1-1; v_gene: TRBV7-8
CDR3aa: ASSPLQGYSPLH; j_gene: TRBJ1-6; v_gene: TRBV6-1
CDR3aa: ASSLVRGRSYNSPLH; j_gene: TRBJ1-6; v_gene: TRBV5-6
CDR3aa: ATPTRGGVGELF; j_gene: TRBJ2-2; v_gene: TRBV30
CDR3aa: ASKPDSTFGYT; j_gene: TRBJ1-2; v_gene: TRBV6-5
CDR3aa: ASSTLSPGQPQH; j_gene: TRBJ1-5; v_gene: TRBV30
CDR3aa: ASSPGQAGNTIY; j_gene: TRBJ1-3; v_gene: TRBV28
CDR3aa: ASSRLGSGETQY; j_gene: TRBJ2-5; v_gene: TRBV7-2
CDR3aa: ASSSIDFFHTGELF; j_gene: TRBJ2-2; v_gene: TRBV5-6
CDR3aa: ASSEPPRSDQETQY; j_gene: TRBJ2-5; v_gene: TRBV10-1
CDR3aa: ASSLGQGASTEAF; j_gene: TRBJ1-1; v_gene: TRBV5-1
CDR3aa: ASSLHGGTGDEKLF; j_gene: TRBJ1-4; v_gene: TRBV27
CDR3aa: ASSPGQGRYSEKLF; j_gene: TRBJ1-4; v_gene: TRBV5-4
CDR3aa: ASSHPGQAMEQY; j_gene: TRBJ2-7; v_gene: TRBV18
CDR3aa: ASSIVRLRANTDTQY; j_gene: TRBJ2-3; v_gene: TRBV19
CDR3aa: AWSVGQGSTGELF; j_gene: TRBJ2-2; v_gene: TRBV30
CDR3aa: ASSLAAAQETQY; j_gene: TRBJ2-5; v_gene: TRBV11-2
CDR3aa: ASSSLYEQF; j_gene: TRBJ2-1; v_gene: TRBV27
CDR3aa: ASSVETGVRSDTQY; j_gene: TRBJ2-3; v_gene: TRBV9
CDR3aa: ASSADGGAF; j_gene: TRBJ1-1; v_gene: TRBV6-1
CDR3aa: ASSLAGSTGTYEQY; j_gene: TRBJ2-7; v_gene: TRBV5-1
CDR3aa: ASSESQRGSNQPQH; j_gene: TRBJ1-5; v_gene: TRBV6-1
CDR3aa: SVDGQYGGYT; j_gene: TRBJ1-2; v_gene: TRBV29-1
CDR3aa: AWSVGGSQETQY; j_gene: TRBJ2-5; v_gene: TRBV30
CDR3aa: ASSPNFEGTIETQY; j_gene: TRBJ2-5; v_gene: TRBV2
CDR3aa: ASSMSKETQY; j_gene: TRBJ2-5; v_gene: TRBV19
CDR3aa: ASSYSNRGGNGYT; j_gene: TRBJ1-2; v_gene: TRBV6-5
CDR3aa: ASTFSYGYT; j_gene: TRBJ1-2; v_gene: TRBV6-1
CDR3aa: ASRRESTDTQY; j_gene: TRBJ2-3; v_gene: TRBV19
CDR3aa: ASSLQGPGRYSNQPQH; j_gene: TRBJ1-5; v_gene: TRBV5-1
CDR3aa: ASSSISGAMVGTQY; j_gene: TRBJ2-3; v_gene: TRBV7-7
CDR3aa: ASSQGGGTDDLNEKLF; j_gene: TRBJ1-4; v_gene: TRBV4-1
CDR3aa: ASRQGRGNTEAF; j_gene: TRBJ1-1; v_gene: TRBV28
CDR3aa: ASSETQGEWEQY; j_gene: TRBJ2-7; v_gene: TRBV10-1
CDR3aa: ASSPTGSGSPLH; j_gene: TRBJ1-6; v_gene: TRBV9